The clone carrying this T cell receptor beta chain came up once. The source of the sample is a study of blood T cell repertoires in COVID-19. Study-wide background: COVID-19 samples, acute and convalescent, were from the United States, Italy and Spain. Nucleic acid was either cDNA or gDNA, and it came from T cells, B-cell-depleted T cells, or PBMCs.

Germline values: CDR1 MNHNS, CDR2 SASEGT. CDR3 length equals 16 residues. V was trimmed by 3 bases and J by 1 base, leaving 13 bases between them. In the authors' workflow: Estimated nucleated cell counts came from reference gene primer amplification. Profiling relied on immunoSEQ multiplex PCR, and the TCRdb table lists in-frame clones only, not all of them. For V, J and clone size, that table is used; D and trimming come from the DNA. The sample yields about 100,000 clones, around four fifths seen once. The sequence was collected from a man aged 50 to 59 with active or convalescent COVID-19. Sequencing used peripheral blood. V gene TRBV6-1 combines with J gene TRBJ2-1, with D hard to call. The CDR3 sequence: CASSDIGARSYNEQFF. Written as DNA, the CDR3 is TGTGCCAGCAGTGATATTGGAGCACGGTCCTACAATGAGCAGTTCTTC.